The rows below give T cell receptor beta chains drawn from one sample of a study of T-cell memory formation after mild COVID-19. TCRdb re-called the 5' RACE reads through MiXCR, storing one row per CDR3 protein. Here the sample spans 40,000 to 60,000 distinct CDR3 sequences, approximately 9% being singletons. Source material: PBMCs or a T cell subset sorted from them (not recorded which). Receptor source: an adult woman who had mild COVID-19 (a few samples of this study predate the infection). Cell type and time point are not known. Both conserved end residues are part of each CDR3. Each record gives: clone size, J gene, V gene, D gene, CDR3 protein, CDR3 DNA. The D gene is left open where the match is weak. Expanded clones are given a class, and other clones once, few, many or no size at all.

>many|TRBJ2-1|TRBV18|TRBD1
CASSPQGAQVISRDYNEQFF
TGTGCCAGCTCACCACAGGGGGCACAAGTTATCTCCAGGGACTACAATGAGCAGTTCTTC
>NA|TRBJ2-7|TRBV18|TRBD2
CASSPQASGSSYEQYF
TGTGCCAGCTCACCACAAGCGAGCGGGAGCTCCTACGAGCAGTACTTC
>few|TRBJ1-1|TRBV12-3/TRBV12-4|NA
CASSLAGGVGGGTEAFF
TGTGCCAGCAGTTTAGCGGGGGGGGTCGGTGGTGGCACTGAAGCTTTCTTT
>few|TRBJ1-4|TRBV12-3/TRBV12-4|NA
CASSLRGPAANEKLFF
TGTGCCAGCAGTTTAAGGGGACCGGCGGCTAATGAAAAACTGTTTTTT
>NA|TRBJ1-1|TRBV25-1|NA
CASSDSTSRAFF
TGTGCCAGCAGTGATAGTACCTCTCGGGCTTTCTTT
>many|TRBJ2-5|TRBV10-3|NA
CAISESQLRLQETQYF
TGTGCCATCAGTGAGTCCCAGCTTAGACTTCAAGAGACCCAGTACTTC
>few|TRBJ2-1|TRBV10-2|NA
CASSDPIRLARNNEQFF
TGCGCCAGCAGTGATCCCATCCGTCTAGCCCGCAACAATGAGCAGTTCTTC
>many|TRBJ2-3|TRBV24-1|NA
CATSDLEFAGTDTQYF
TGTGCCACCAGTGATTTAGAGTTCGCCGGCACAGATACGCAGTATTTT
>many|TRBJ2-3|TRBV12-3/TRBV12-4|TRBD1
CASSFGGTGTDTQYF
TGCGCCAGCAGTTTCGGGGGGACAGGGACCGATACGCAGTATTTT
>NA|TRBJ1-5|TRBV7-9|TRBD1
CASSFGTGTQHF
TGTGCCAGCAGCTTCGGGACAGGGACCCAGCATTTT
>NA|TRBJ2-7|TRBV16|NA
CASSQSAYEQYF
TGTGCCAGCAGCCAATCCGCCTACGAGCAGTACTTC
>NA|TRBJ2-7|TRBV5-1|NA
CASSLIAGTGEQYF
TGCGCCAGCAGCTTGATTGCAGGGACGGGGGAGCAGTACTTC
>many|TRBJ2-1|TRBV7-2|NA
CASSSTGLPNNEQFF
TGTGCCAGCAGCTCCACAGGGCTACCCAACAATGAGCAGTTCTTC
>many|TRBJ2-1|TRBV19|NA
CASSSGGDYNEQFF
TGTGCCAGTAGTTCAGGCGGCGACTACAATGAGCAGTTCTTC
>many|TRBJ2-7|TRBV25-1|NA
CASSDSLPYEQYF
TGTGCCAGCAGTGACTCCCTTCCCTACGAGCAGTACTTC
>few|TRBJ1-1|TRBV7-3|TRBD1
CASSRQGGVMNTEAFF
TGTGCCAGCAGCCGACAGGGAGGGGTCATGAACACTGAAGCTTTCTTT
>NA|TRBJ2-1|TRBV9|NA
CASSVADGLQFF
TGTGCCAGCAGCGTAGCCGATGGCCTACAGTTCTTC